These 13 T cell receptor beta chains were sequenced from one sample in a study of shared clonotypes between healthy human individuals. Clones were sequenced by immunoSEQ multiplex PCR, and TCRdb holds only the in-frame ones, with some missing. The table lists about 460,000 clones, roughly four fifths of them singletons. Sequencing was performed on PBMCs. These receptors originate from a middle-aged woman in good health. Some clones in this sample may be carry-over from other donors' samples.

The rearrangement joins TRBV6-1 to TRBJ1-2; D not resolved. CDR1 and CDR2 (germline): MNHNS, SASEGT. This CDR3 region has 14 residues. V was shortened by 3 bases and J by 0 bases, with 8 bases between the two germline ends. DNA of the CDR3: TGTGCCAGCAGTGACGGACCGGCTAACTATGGCTACACCTTC. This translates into CASSDGPANYGYTF.

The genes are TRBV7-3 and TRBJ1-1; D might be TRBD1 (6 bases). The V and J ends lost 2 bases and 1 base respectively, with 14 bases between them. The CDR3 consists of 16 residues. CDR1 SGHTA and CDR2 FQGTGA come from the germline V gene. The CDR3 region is CASSLGTGSGNTEAFF. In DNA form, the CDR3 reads TGTGCCAGCAGCTTAGGAACAGGGTCGGGGAACACTGAAGCTTTCTTT.

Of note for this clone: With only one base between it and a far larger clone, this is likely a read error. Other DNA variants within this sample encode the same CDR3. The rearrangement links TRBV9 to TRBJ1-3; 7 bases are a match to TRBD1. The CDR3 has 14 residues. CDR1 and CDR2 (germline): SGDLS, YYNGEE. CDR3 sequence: CASSGTGSGNTIYF. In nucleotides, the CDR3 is TGTGCCAGCAGCGGGACAGGCTCTGGAAACACCATATACTTT.

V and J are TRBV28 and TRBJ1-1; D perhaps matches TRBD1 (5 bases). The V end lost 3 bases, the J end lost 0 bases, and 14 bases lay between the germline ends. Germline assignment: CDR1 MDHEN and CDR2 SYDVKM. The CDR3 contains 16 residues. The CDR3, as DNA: TGTGCCAGCAGTTTTGGTTCGGGACGATTGAACACTGAAGCTTTCTTT. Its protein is CASSFGSGRLNTEAFF.

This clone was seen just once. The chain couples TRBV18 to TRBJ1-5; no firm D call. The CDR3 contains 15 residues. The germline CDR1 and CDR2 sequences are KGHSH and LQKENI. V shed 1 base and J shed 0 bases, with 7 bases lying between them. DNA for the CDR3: TGTGCCAGCTCACCACTCGCGGATAGCAATCAGCCCCAGCATTTT. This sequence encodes CASSPLADSNQPQHF.

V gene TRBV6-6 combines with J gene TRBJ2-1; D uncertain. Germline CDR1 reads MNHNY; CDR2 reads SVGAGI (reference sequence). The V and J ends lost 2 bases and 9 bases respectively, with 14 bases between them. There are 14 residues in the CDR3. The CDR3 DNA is TGTGCCAGCAGTTACAGTGAGTCAGCAGGTGAGCAGTTCTTC. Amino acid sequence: CASSYSESAGEQFF.

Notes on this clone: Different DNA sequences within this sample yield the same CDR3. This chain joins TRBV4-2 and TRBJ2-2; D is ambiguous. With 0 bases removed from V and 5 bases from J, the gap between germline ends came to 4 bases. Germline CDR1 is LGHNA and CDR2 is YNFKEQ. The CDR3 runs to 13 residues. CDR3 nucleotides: TGTGCCAGCAGCCAAGAATATACCGGGGAGCTGTTTTTT. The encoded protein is CASSQEYTGELFF.

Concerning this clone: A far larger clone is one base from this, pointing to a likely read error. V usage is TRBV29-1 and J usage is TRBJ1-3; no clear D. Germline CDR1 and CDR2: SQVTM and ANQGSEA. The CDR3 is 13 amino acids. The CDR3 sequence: CSGGRADGSTIYF. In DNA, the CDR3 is TGCAGCGGTGGTAGGGCAGACGGAAGCACCATATATTTT.

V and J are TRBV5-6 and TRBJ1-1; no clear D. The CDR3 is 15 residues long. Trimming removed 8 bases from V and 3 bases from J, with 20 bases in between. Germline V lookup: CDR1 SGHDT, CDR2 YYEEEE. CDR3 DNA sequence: TGTGCCAGTGTAGCTCGTGGTTTTGGGGACACTGAAGCTTTCTTT. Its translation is CASVARGFGDTEAFF.

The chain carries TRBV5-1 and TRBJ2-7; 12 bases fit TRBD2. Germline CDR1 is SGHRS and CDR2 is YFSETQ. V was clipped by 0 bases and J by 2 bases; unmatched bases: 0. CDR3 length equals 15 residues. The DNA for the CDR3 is TGCGCCAGCAGCTTGGCTAGCGGGAGGGCCTACGAGCAGTACTTC. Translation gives CASSLASGRAYEQYF.

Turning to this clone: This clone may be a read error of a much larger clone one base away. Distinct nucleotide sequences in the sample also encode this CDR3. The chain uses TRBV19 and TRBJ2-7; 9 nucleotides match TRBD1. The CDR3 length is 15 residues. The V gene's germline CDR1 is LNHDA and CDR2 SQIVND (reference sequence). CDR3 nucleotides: TGCGCCAGTAGTCTGGAGGGACAGGGAGGTTACGAGCAGTACTTC. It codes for CASSLEGQGGYEQYF.

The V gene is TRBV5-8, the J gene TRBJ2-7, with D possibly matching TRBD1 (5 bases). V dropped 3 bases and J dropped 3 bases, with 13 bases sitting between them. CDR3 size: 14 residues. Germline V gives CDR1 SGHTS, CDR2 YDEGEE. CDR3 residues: CASSWEDSRYEQYF. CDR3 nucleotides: TGTGCCAGCAGCTGGGAAGACAGTCGCTACGAGCAGTACTTC.

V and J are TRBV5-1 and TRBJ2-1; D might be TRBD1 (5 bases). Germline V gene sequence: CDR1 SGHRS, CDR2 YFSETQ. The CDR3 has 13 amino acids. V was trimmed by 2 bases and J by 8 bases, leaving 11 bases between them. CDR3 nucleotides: TGCGCCAGCAGCTTTGCAGGGTGGGATGAGCAGTTCTTC. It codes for CASSFAGWDEQFF.